These 14 T cell receptor beta chains came from one sample sequenced in a study of CD8 T cells in ankylosing spondylitis. TCRdb independently ran MiXCR on the 5' RACE reads; one entry per CDR3 protein. This sample has tens of thousands of distinct CDR3 sequences, with around 10% found just once. The sample was blood, either unsorted or a sorted T cell fraction (not recorded which). The receptors originated from a male donor with ankylosing spondylitis or in good health (not recorded which).

The V and J genes are TRBV3-1 and TRBJ2-3; no clear D gene. V shed 4 bases and J shed 3 bases, with 8 bases lying between them. The CDR3 totals 13 residues. Germline-derived CDR1 and CDR2 are LGHDT and YNNKEL (reference sequence). CDR3 amino acids: CASSLLSTDTQYF. For the CDR3, the DNA is TGTGCCAGCAGCCTACTTTCAACAGATACGCAGTATTTT.

This clonotype has ten or more counts. J is TRBJ2-2 and V is TRBV5-1, with D hard to call. Germline V gene sequence: CDR1 SGHRS, CDR2 YFSETQ. The CDR3 has 15 residues. Deletions cut 1 base from V and 3 bases from J, with 10 bases between. Written as DNA, the CDR3 is TGCGCCAGCAGCTTGTCCGGGTTCGACACCGGGGAGCTGTTTTTT. This gives the protein CASSLSGFDTGELFF.

This clonotype has a count of ten or more. The J gene is TRBJ2-5, the V gene TRBV28; D is possibly TRBD2 (5 bases). Germline values: CDR1 MDHEN, CDR2 SYDVKM. This CDR3 spans 15 amino acids. V lost 4 bases, J lost 2 bases, and 14 bases lay in between. DNA of the CDR3: TGTGCCAGCAGTTCCCCCTGGACTCGTCAAGAGACCCAGTACTTC. As protein: CASSSPWTRQETQYF.

As for this clonotype: One base away lies a much larger clone, so this may be a sequencing read error. The chain uses TRBV20-1 and TRBJ2-5, with D maybe TRBD1 (5 bases). V was shortened by 5 bases and J by 4 bases, with 20 bases between the two germline ends. The CDR3 runs 15 residues. Germline assignment: CDR1 DFQATT and CDR2 SNEGSKA (reference sequence). This chain's CDR3 is CSAYDLWGVGETQYF. CDR3 nucleotides: TGCAGTGCTTACGACTTGTGGGGCGTCGGAGAGACCCAGTACTTC.

CDR3 bases: TGTGCCAGCAGTTTTTCGGGTGTCAGTGAAAAACTGTTTTTT. This gives the protein CASSFSGVSEKLFF. The chain links TRBV12-3 or TRBV12-4 to TRBJ1-4; D unclear. Trimming stripped 3 bases from V and 7 bases from J, with 12 bases between. The CDR3 length is 14 residues.

Details on this clonotype: This may be a read error: a much more frequent sequence differs by one nucleotide. This rearrangement joins TRBV4-1 to TRBJ2-3; 9 bases are shared with TRBD1. The CDR3 loop spans 17 amino acids. The J segment lost 0 bases and the V segment lost 5 bases, leaving 9 bases of the junction unmatched. Germline-derived CDR1 and CDR2 are MGHRA and YSYEKL. CDR3 coding DNA: TGCGCCAGCAGCTCGTTGGGACAGGGAAAAAGCACAGATACGCAGTATTTT. Encoded protein: CASSSLGQGKSTDTQYF.

This clonotype has ten or more counts. This rearrangement joins TRBV5-1 to TRBJ2-5; 7 bases align to TRBD1. J lost 5 bases, V lost 2 bases, and 3 bases had no gene match. CDR1 is SGHRS, CDR2 YFSETQ, per germline. The CDR3 has 13 residues. CDR3 bases: TGCGCCAGCAGCTTAGACAGGGTCGAGACCCAGTACTTC. Its protein product is CASSLDRVETQYF.

This clonotype was seen repeatedly, ten times or more. The chain joins TRBV5-1 to TRBJ1-4; 9 bases are a match to TRBD1. This CDR3 has 14 residues. Germline trimming cut 3 bases from V and 4 bases from J; bases unmatched to any gene: 1. Germline V gene lookup returns CDR1 SGHRS and CDR2 YFSETQ. The CDR3 region is CASSYRGRNEKLFF. The CDR3 nucleotides read TGCGCCAGCAGCTACAGGGGGCGTAATGAAAAACTGTTTTTT.

The chain uses TRBV7-2 and TRBJ1-2; D may be TRBD1 (6 bases). The V and J ends lost 5 bases and 4 bases respectively, with 20 bases between them. Germline loops: CDR1 SGHTA, CDR2 FQGNSA. This CDR3 has 16 residues. Here the CDR3 DNA reads TGTGCCAGCAGCCCCCAAAAACTACAGGGTCTCTATGGCTACACCTTC. Translating it yields CASSPQKLQGLYGYTF.

V gene TRBV7-2 combines with J gene TRBJ2-5, with a weak D call TRBD1 (6 bases). This CDR3 spans 15 amino acids. V shed 5 bases and J shed 5 bases, with 18 bases lying between them. Germline V gene sequence: CDR1 SGHTA, CDR2 FQGNSA. In nucleotides, the CDR3 is TGTGCCAGCAGCCGCCTACAGCCTCAGGGGGAGACCCAGTACTTC. Translated: CASSRLQPQGETQYF.

There are a few counts of this clonotype. The V gene is TRBV28, the J gene TRBJ2-5; D gene uncertain. CDR3 length equals 13 residues. V was shortened by 6 bases and J by 7 bases, with 15 bases between the two germline ends. In germline, CDR1 is MDHEN, CDR2 SYDVKM. This chain's CDR3 is CASRFPQVGTQYF. CDR3 in DNA: TGTGCCAGCAGGTTTCCGCAGGTGGGGACCCAGTACTTC. The whole variable domain, remainder taken from reference TRBV28 and TRBJ2-5, is DVKVTQSSRYLVKRTGEKVFLECVQDMDHENMFWYRQDPGLGLRLIYFSYDVKMKEKGDIPEGYSVSREKKERFSLILESASTNQTSMYLCASRFPQVGTQYFGPGTRLLVL.

The sample holds a few counts of this clonotype. The junction differs from germline at one of its ends, possibly a read error. This chain joins TRBV12-3 or TRBV12-4 and TRBJ1-1, with TRBD1 matching over 11 bases. The CDR3 is 18 amino acids. The CDR3 reads CTSSLRTGGPPMNTEAFF. The CDR3 coding sequence is TGTACCAGCAGTCTCCGGACAGGGGGCCCCCCCATGAACACTGAAGCTTTCTTT.

This clonotype appeared many times. The CDR3 DNA is TGTGCCAGCAGTTTAAACATCGAGGGAGATACGCAGTATTTT. It encodes CASSLNIEGDTQYF. The rearrangement joins TRBV12-3 or TRBV12-4 to TRBJ2-3; weak D call: TRBD2 (5 bases). The CDR3 loop spans 14 amino acids. Trimming removed 2 bases at V and 5 bases at J, with 11 bases between.

The table lists this clonotype with a few counts. The V and J genes are TRBV12-3 or TRBV12-4 and TRBJ2-6, with 9 bases matching TRBD2. The V segment lost 6 bases and the J segment 2 bases; nucleotides outside the gene matches: 5. This CDR3 comprises 16 residues. The CDR3 protein is CASSGGGGAGANVLTF. The DNA for the CDR3 is TGTGCCAGCAGCGGCGGGGGGGGCGCTGGGGCCAACGTCCTGACTTTC.